The clone carrying this TCR beta chain was counted a few times. This sample stems from a study of blood T cell repertoires in COVID-19. On the study more broadly: Acute-phase and convalescent COVID-19 samples originated in the United States, Italy and Spain.

V was shortened by 5 bases and J by 6 bases, with 20 bases between the two germline ends. Looked up from germline, CDR1 is SGHNT and CDR2 is YENEEA. CDR3 length equals 16 residues. TCRdb's copy holds only in-frame clones and misses some; the assay was immunoSEQ multiplex PCR. The profile shows around 100,000 clones, approximately 70% of them singletons. What was sequenced was peripheral blood. The chain has TRBV11-3 and TRBJ2-1; the D gene is possibly TRBD2 (6 bases). This clonotype originated in a man older than 75 with acute or convalescent COVID-19. Here the CDR3 reads CASSVGTGSGFNEQFF. The CDR3 DNA sequence: TGTGCCAGCAGCGTCGGAACGGGTAGCGGCTTCAATGAGCAGTTCTTC.